The 7 T cell receptor beta chains below were found in one sample sequenced in a study of cytomegalovirus exposure and HLA in healthy donors. Libraries were prepared by immunoSEQ multiplex PCR; TCRdb keeps only in-frame clonotypes and omits some of them. The sample includes 100,000 to 150,000 clones, 95% to 97% seen only once; the top ten take 1.7%. What was sequenced was PBMCs. The receptors were sampled from a man younger than 35 in good health and CMV-seronegative.

This chain joins TRBV5-1 and TRBJ2-7; 8 bases map to TRBD2. V lost 1 base, J lost 2 bases, and 5 bases stayed unmatched. The CDR3 length is 15 residues. CDR1 and CDR2 from the germline V gene are SGHRS and YFSETQ. CDR3 DNA: TGCGCCAGCAGCTTGACTAGCGGAACGGCCTACGAGCAGTACTTC. Its translation: CASSLTSGTAYEQYF.

The J gene is TRBJ1-2, the V gene TRBV11-2; 8 positions match TRBD1. CDR1 and CDR2 (germline): SGHAT, FQNNGV. Trimming cost V 2 bases and J 4 bases; bases outside gene matches: 6. The CDR3 contains 15 residues. Here the CDR3 reads CASSLRQGRGYGYTF. CDR3 nucleotide sequence: TGTGCCAGCAGCTTAAGACAGGGGCGGGGCTATGGCTACACCTTC.

This rearrangement joins TRBV29-1 to TRBJ2-7; 9 bases fit TRBD1. Germline CDR1 SQVTM, CDR2 ANQGSEA. The CDR3 loop spans 14 amino acids. With 3 bases clipped from V and 3 bases from J, the junction kept 6 bases outside the gene matches. The CDR3 loop reads CSVDPTGGFYEQYF. DNA for the CDR3: TGCAGCGTTGACCCGACAGGGGGTTTCTACGAGCAGTACTTC.

CDR3: CASSLEALAGGLETQYF. In nucleotides, the CDR3 is TGTGCCAGCAGCTTAGAGGCTCTAGCGGGAGGGTTAGAGACCCAGTACTTC. The rearrangement uses TRBV7-9 and TRBJ2-5; 12 nucleotides line up with TRBD2. Germline lookup yields CDR1 SEHNR and CDR2 FQNEAQ (reference sequence). The CDR3 consists of 17 residues. V shed 1 base, J shed 4 bases, and the junction held 7 bases outside the gene matches.

The chain couples TRBV5-1 to TRBJ2-1; 7 positions agree with TRBD2. Germline values: CDR1 SGHRS, CDR2 YFSETQ. This CDR3 spans 15 amino acids. With V trimmed by 0 bases and J by 3 bases, 3 bases remained unmatched. CDR3 amino acids: CASSLGEGSYNEQFF. The CDR3 region has the DNA TGCGCCAGCAGCTTGGGGGAGGGAAGCTACAATGAGCAGTTCTTC.

The chain links TRBV4-3 to TRBJ2-1; 11 positions agree with TRBD2. Germline V gene lookup returns CDR1 LGHNA and CDR2 YSLEER. The CDR3 loop spans 15 amino acids. V shed 2 bases, J shed 3 bases, and the junction held 0 bases outside the gene matches. CDR3 DNA: TGCGCCAGCAGCCAAACTAGCGGGAGCTACAATGAGCAGTTCTTC. Protein: CASSQTSGSYNEQFF.

V and J are TRBV7-2 and TRBJ1-2; TRBD1 might be the D (6 bases). Trimming took off 5 bases at V and 7 bases at J, with 11 bases between the two ends. The germline gives CDR1 SGHTA, CDR2 FQGNSA. The CDR3 is made up of 12 amino acids. The CDR3 here is CASSLGQTGYTF. The CDR3 nucleotides are TGTGCCAGCAGCCTAGGACAGACTGGCTACACCTTC.